The entry below gives a single T cell receptor (beta chain) sequence along with its context. This entry is derived from a study of blood T cells in healthy people across ages. The second PCR ran roughly 6 to 11 cycles with a sample-barcoded 5' primer and J-beta primers. TCRdb used MiXCR to reprocess the 5' RACE reads, holding one entry per CDR3 protein. In the table there are approximately 1,000,000 distinct CDR3 sequences, approximately 38% of which are singletons. The sequencing sample was made of blood. This TCR came from a man younger than 35 in good health.

The CDR3 loop reads CASTEYGYTF. CDR3 DNA sequence: TGTGCCAGCACCGAATATGGCTACACCTTC. The chain joins TRBV6-2 or TRBV6-3 to TRBJ1-2; D is undetermined. V lost 7 bases and J lost 5, with 5 bases in between. Germline CDR1 MNHEY, CDR2 SVGEGT. The CDR3 is 10 amino acids.